Sequencing of this T cell receptor beta chain was carried out in a study of T cell responses to AZD1222 COVID-19 vaccine. General study points: Repertoire collection took place solely once the T cell response had peaked.

The CDR3 contains 14 residues. The germline gives CDR1 MNHEY, CDR2 SVGAGI. V lost 2 bases, J lost 8 bases, and 15 bases lay in between. In regard to this clone: The antigen is not known.

TCRdb's copy holds only in-frame clones and misses some; the assay was immunoSEQ multiplex PCR. The table shows approximately 100,000 clones, with 91% occurring only once. This TCR was sampled from an adult in good health. The sequencing used peripheral blood, collected on day 0 of AZD1222 vaccination. The genes are TRBV6-5 and TRBJ1-2; D not certain. This CDR3 is CASSYDSVAGGYTF. The DNA of the CDR3 is TGTGCCAGCAGTTACGATTCGGTCGCGGGGGGCTACACCTTC.